The entry below gives a single TCR beta chain sequence along with its context. The data were obtained in a study of CD8 T cells in Susac syndrome. Blood CD8+ and CD4+ T cells underwent high-throughput TCR beta sequencing. Both CD4+ and CD8+ T cells were negatively isolated, and TEMRA cells underwent FACS enrichment. V dropped 1 base and J dropped 9; count of bases not matched to a gene: 9. The CDR3 has 16 amino acids. Germline lookup yields CDR1 SGHTA and CDR2 FQGNSA. When the RNA was reverse transcribed, random hexamers were used with an input of roughly 0.45 to 1 ug. MiXCR was run by TCRdb on the immunoSEQ multiplex PCR reads, yielding one entry per CDR3 protein. Here the sample spans 200,000 to 250,000 distinct CDR3 sequences, roughly 96% being singletons.

The clonotype originates from a human donor with multiple sclerosis. The sample taken for sequencing was CD4+ T cells from PBMCs. The chain has TRBV7-2 and TRBJ1-6, with TRBD1 matching over 7 bases. The CDR3 loop is CASSLVGGTAFSPLHF. The CDR3 nucleotides read TGTGCCAGCAGCTTAGTTGGCGGGACAGCTTTTTCACCCCTCCACTTT.